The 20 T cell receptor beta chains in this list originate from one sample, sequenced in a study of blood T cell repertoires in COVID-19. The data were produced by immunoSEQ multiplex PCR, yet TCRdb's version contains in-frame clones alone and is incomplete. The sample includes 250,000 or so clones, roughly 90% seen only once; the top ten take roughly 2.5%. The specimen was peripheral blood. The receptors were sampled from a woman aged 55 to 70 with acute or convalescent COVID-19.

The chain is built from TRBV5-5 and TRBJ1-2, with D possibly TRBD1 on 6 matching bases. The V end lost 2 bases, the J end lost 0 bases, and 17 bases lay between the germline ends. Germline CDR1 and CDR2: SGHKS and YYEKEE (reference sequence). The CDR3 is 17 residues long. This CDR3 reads CASSFLAGVGANYGYTF. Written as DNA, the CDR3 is TGTGCCAGCAGCTTTTTGGCAGGGGTGGGGGCTAACTATGGCTACACCTTC.

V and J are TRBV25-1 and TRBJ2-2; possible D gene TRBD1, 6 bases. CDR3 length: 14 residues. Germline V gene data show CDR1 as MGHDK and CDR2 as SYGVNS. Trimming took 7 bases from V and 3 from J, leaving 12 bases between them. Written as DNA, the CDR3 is TGTGCCAGCAAGGGAAACAGGGACACCGGGGAGCTGTTTTTT. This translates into CASKGNRDTGELFF.

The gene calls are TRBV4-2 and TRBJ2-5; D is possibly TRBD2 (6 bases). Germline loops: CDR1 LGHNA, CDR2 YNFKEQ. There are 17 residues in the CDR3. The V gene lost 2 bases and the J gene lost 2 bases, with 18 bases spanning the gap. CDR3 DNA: TGTGCCAGCAGCCAAAGAGGGCCTAGCGAAGATCAAGAGACCCAGTACTTC. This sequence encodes CASSQRGPSEDQETQYF.

DNA of the CDR3: TGTGCCAGTAGTTCTTCCTTGGGCCAGCCCCAGCATTTT. Translating it yields CASSSSLGQPQHF. The chain joins TRBV19 to TRBJ1-5; D gene uncertain. This CDR3 spans 13 amino acids. Germline loops: CDR1 LNHDA, CDR2 SQIVND (reference sequence). V was trimmed by 5 bases and J by 7 bases, leaving 12 bases between them.

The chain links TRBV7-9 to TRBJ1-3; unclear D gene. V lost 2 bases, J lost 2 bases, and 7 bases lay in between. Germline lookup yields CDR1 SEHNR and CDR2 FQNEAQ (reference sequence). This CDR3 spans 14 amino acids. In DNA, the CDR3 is TGTGCCAGCAGCTTAACCGGGACTGGAAACACCATATATTTT. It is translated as CASSLTGTGNTIYF.

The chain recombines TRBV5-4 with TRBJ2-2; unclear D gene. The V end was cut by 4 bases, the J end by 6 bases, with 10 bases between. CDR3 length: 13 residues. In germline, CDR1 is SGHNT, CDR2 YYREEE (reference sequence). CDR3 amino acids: CASSTELAGELFF. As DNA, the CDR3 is TGTGCCAGCAGCACTGAGTTGGCCGGGGAGCTGTTTTTT.

This CDR3 is CASRSGLAVADTQYF. CDR3 nucleotide sequence: TGTGCCAGCAGGTCGGGACTAGCGGTGGCAGATACGCAGTATTTT. The rearrangement joins TRBV2 to TRBJ2-3; 11 nucleotides match TRBD2. Germline CDR1 and CDR2: SNHLY and FYNNEI. This CDR3 has 15 residues. V gave up 6 bases and J gave up 4 bases; unmatched junction bases: 6.

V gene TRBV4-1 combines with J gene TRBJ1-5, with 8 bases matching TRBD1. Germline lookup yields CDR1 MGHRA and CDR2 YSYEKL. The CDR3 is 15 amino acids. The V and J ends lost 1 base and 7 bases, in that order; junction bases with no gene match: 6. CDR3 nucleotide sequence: TGCGCCAGCAGCCAAGGGACAGGGTGGGGCCAGCCCCAGCATTTT. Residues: CASSQGTGWGQPQHF.

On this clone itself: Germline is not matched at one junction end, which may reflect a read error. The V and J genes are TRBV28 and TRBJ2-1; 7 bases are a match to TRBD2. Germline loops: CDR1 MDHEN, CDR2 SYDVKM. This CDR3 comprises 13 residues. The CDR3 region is CASGLGEGSEQFF. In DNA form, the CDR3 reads TGTGCCAGCGGTTTAGGGGAGGGCAGTGAGCAGTTCTTC.

The CDR3 nucleotides read TGTGCCAGCTCACCTTCCGGACTGCACTCTGGAAACACCATATATTTT. Translated: CASSPSGLHSGNTIYF. The chain joins TRBV18 to TRBJ1-3, with D unclear. The germline V and J ends were trimmed by 3 bases and 0 bases, with 12 bases remaining between them. This CDR3 has 16 residues. CDR1 is KGHSH, CDR2 LQKENI, per germline. Full variable domain (remainder filled in from reference TRBV18 and TRBJ1-3): NAGVMQNPRHLVRRRGQEARLRCSPMKGHSHVYWYRQLPEEGLKFMVYLQKENIIDESGMPKERFSAEFPKEGPSILRIQQVVRGDSAAYFCASSPSGLHSGNTIYFGEGSWLTVV.

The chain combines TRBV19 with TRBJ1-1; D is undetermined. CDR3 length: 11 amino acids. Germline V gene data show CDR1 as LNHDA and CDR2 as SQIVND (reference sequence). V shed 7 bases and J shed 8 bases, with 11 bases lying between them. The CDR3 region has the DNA TGTGCCAGTACCCCTTTTTTAGAAGCTTTCTTT. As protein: CASTPFLEAFF.

CDR3: CASQYAGGGPKNYGYTF. Here the CDR3 DNA reads TGTGCCAGCCAGTATGCCGGGGGGGGCCCCAAGAACTATGGCTACACCTTC. V is TRBV7-2 and J is TRBJ1-2; TRBD1 might be the D (6 bases). The germline V gene has CDR1 SGHTA and CDR2 FQGNSA. The CDR3 sequence is 17 residues long. V was clipped by 8 bases and J by 2 bases, with 24 bases between them.

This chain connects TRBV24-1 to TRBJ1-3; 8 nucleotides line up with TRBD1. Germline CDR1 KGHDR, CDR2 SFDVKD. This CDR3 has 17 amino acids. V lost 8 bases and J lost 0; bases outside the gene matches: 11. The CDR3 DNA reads TGTGCCACCACCGGACAGGGAAACATATTCTCTGGAAACACCATATATTTT. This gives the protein CATTGQGNIFSGNTIYF.

This CDR3 is CASSSSGLRANVLTF. Here the CDR3 DNA reads TGTGCCAGCAGCTCTTCAGGGCTTCGGGCCAACGTCCTGACTTTC. The chain has TRBV5-4 and TRBJ2-6, with D tentatively TRBD1 (5 bases). This CDR3 has 15 amino acids. The V end was cut by 3 bases, the J end by 5 bases, with 12 bases between. The germline V gene encodes CDR1 SGHNT and CDR2 YYREEE (reference sequence). Complete variable domain (other parts from reference TRBV5-4 and TRBJ2-6): ETGVTQSPTHLIKTRGQQVTLRCSSQSGHNTVSWYQQALGQGPQFIFQYYREEENGRGNFPPRFSGLQFPNYSSELNVNALELDDSALYLCASSSSGLRANVLTFGAGSRLTVL.

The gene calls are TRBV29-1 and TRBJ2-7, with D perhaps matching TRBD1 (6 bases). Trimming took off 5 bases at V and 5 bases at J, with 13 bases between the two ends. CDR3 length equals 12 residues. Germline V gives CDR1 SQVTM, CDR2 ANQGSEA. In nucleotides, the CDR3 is TGCAGCGTTCGGCAGGGGTCCCACGAGCAGTACTTC. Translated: CSVRQGSHEQYF.

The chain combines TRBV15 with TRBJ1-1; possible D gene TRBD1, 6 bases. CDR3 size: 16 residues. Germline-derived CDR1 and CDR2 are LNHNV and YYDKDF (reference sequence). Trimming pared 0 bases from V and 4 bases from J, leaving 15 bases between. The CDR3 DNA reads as TGTGCCACCAGCAGAGATCGAGGACAGACGATCACTGAAGCTTTCTTT. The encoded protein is CATSRDRGQTITEAFF. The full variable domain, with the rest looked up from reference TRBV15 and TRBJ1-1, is DAMVIQNPRYQVTQFGKPVTLSCSQTLNHNVMYWYQQKSSQAPKLLFHYYDKDFNNEADTPDNFQSRRPNTSFCFLDIRSPGLGDTAMYLCATSRDRGQTITEAFFGQGTRLTVV.

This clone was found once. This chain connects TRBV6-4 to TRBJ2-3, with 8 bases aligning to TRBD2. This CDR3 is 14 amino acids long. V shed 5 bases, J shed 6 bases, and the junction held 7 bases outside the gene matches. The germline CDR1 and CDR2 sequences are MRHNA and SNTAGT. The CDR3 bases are TGTGCCAGCAGTCTGGGACTAGAAAGCGATACGCAGTATTTT. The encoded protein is CASSLGLESDTQYF.

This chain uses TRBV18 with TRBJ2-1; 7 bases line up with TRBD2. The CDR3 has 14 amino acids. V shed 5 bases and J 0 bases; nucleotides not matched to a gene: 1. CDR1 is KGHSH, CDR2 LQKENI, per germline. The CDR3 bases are TGTGCCAGCTCAGGCGGGAGCTCCTACAATGAGCAGTTCTTC. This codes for CASSGGSSYNEQFF.

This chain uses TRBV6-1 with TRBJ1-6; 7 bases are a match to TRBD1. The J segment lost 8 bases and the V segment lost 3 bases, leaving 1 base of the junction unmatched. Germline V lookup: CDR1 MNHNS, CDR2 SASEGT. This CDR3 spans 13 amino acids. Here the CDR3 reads CASSDTGDSPLHF. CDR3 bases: TGTGCCAGCAGTGATACAGGGGATTCACCCCTCCACTTT.

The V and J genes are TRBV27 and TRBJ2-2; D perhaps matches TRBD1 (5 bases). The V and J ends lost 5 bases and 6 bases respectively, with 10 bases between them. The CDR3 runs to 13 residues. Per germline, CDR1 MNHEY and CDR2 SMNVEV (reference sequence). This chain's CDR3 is CASSLRVAGELFF. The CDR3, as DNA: TGTGCCAGCAGTCTCAGGGTGGCCGGGGAGCTGTTTTTT.